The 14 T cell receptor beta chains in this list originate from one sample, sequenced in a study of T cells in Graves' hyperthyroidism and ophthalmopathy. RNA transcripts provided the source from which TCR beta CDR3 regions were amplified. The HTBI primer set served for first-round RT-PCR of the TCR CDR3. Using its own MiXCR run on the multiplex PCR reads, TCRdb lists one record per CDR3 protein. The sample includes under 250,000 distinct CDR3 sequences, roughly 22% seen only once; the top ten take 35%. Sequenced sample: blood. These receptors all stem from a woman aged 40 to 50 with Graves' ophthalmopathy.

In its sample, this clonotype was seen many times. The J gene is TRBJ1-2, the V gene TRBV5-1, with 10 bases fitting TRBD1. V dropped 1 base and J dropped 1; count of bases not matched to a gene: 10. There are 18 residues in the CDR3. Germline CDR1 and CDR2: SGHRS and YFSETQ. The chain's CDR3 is CASSLTRDRGAFNYGYTF. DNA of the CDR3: TGCGCCAGCAGCTTGACCCGGGACAGGGGAGCCTTTAACTATGGCTACACCTTC.

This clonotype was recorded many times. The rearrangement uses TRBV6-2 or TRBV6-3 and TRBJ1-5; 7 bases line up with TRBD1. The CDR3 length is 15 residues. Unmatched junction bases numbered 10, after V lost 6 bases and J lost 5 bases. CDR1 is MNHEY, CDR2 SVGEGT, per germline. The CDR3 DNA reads TGTGCCAGCAGAGTCCAGGGGGTACGCGATCAGCCCCAGCATTTT. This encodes CASRVQGVRDQPQHF.

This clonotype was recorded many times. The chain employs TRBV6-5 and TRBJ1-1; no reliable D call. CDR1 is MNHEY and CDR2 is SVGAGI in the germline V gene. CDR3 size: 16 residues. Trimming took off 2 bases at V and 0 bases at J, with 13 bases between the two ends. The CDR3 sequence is CASSYGIAAMNTEAFF. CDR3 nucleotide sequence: TGTGCCAGCAGTTACGGGATCGCTGCTATGAACACTGAAGCTTTCTTT.

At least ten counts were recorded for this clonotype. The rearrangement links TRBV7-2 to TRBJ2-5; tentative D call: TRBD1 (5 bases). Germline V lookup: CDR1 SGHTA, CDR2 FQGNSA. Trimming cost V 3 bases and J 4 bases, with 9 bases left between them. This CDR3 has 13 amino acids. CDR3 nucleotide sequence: TGTGCCAGCAGCTTCAGGGTTGGAGAGACCCAGTACTTC. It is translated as CASSFRVGETQYF.

CDR3 in DNA: TGTGCCAGCAGTTCGGAAGTTCCGAATCAGCCCCAGCATTTT. It codes for CASSSEVPNQPQHF. This chain links TRBV28 with TRBJ1-5; D gene unclear. This CDR3 is built from 14 residues. The germline V gene encodes CDR1 MDHEN and CDR2 SYDVKM. V was shortened by 4 bases and J by 4 bases, with 11 bases between the two germline ends.

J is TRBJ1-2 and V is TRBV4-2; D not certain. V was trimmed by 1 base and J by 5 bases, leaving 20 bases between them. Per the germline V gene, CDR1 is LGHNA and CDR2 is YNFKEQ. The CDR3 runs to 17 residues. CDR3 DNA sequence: TGTGCCAGCAGCCAAGGTATTCCGCCCTTCGACTATTATGGCTACACCTTC. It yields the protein CASSQGIPPFDYYGYTF.

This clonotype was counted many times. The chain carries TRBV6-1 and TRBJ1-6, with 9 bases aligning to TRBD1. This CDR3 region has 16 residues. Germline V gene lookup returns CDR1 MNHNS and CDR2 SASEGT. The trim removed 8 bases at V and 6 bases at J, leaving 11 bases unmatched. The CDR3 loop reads CASGPALTGGNSPLHF. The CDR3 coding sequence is TGTGCCAGCGGCCCCGCCCTGACAGGGGGTAATTCACCCCTCCACTTT.

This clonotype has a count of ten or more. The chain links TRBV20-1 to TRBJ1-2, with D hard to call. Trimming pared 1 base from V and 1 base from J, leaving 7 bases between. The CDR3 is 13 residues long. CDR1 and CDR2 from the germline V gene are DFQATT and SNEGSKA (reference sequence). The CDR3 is CSARGRDNYGYTF. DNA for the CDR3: TGCAGTGCTAGAGGACGAGATAACTATGGCTACACCTTC.

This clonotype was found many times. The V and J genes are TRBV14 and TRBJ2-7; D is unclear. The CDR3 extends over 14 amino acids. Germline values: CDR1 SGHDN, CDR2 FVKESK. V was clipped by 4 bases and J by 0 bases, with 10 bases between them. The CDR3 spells CASSPNLDSYEQYF. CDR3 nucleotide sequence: TGTGCCAGCAGCCCTAACTTAGACTCCTACGAGCAGTACTTC.

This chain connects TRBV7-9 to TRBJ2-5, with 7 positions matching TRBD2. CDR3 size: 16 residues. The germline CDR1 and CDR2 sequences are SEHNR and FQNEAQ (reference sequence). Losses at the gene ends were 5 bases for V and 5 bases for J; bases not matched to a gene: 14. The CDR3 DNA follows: TGTGCCAGCAGCACCCCTTCCGGGCGGGAGTCGGAGACCCAGTACTTC. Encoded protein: CASSTPSGRESETQYF.

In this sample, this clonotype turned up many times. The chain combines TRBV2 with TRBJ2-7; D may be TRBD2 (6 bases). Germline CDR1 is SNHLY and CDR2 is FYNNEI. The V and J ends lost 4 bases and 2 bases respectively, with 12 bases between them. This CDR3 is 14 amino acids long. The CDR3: CASSAPSVAYEQYF. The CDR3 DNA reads TGTGCCAGCAGTGCCCCTAGCGTAGCCTACGAGCAGTACTTC. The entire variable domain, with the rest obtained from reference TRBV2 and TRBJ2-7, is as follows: EPEVTQTPSHQVTQMGQEVILRCVPISNHLYFYWYRQILGQKVEFLVSFYNNEISEKSEIFDDQFSVERPDGSNFTLKIRSTKLEDSAMYFCASSAPSVAYEQYFGPGTRLTVT.

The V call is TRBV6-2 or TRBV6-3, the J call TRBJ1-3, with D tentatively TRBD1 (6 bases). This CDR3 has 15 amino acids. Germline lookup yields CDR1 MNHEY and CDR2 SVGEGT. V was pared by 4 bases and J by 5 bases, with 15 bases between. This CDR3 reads CASSLDNRARNTIYF. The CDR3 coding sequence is TGTGCCAGCAGTTTGGATAACAGGGCAAGAAACACCATATATTTT.

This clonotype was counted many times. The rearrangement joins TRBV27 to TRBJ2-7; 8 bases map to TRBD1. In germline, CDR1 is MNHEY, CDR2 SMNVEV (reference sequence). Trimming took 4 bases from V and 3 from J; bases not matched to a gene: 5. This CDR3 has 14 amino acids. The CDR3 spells CASSYLDRVYEQYF. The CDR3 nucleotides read TGTGCCAGCAGTTACCTGGACAGGGTCTACGAGCAGTACTTC.

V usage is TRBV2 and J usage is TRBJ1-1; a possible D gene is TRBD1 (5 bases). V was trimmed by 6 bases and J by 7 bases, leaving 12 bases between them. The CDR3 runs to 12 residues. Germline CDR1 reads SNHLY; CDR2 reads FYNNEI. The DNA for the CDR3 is TGTGCCAGCAGCCCCCTTAGGGGTGAAGCTTTCTTT. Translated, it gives CASSPLRGEAFF.